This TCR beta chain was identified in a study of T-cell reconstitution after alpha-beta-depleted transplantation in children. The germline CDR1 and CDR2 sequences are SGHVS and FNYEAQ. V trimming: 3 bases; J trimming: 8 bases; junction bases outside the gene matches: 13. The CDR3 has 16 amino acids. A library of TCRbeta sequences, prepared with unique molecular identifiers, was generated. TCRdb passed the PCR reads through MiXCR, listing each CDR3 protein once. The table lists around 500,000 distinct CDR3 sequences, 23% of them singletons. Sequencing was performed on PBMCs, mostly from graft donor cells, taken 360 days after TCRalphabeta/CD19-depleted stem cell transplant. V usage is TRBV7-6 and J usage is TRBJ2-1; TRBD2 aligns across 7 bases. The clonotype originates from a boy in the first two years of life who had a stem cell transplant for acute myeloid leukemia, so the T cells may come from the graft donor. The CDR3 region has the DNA TGTGCCAGCAGCTTTCAATACCGCGGGGGACTCGATGAGCAGTTCTTC. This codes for CASSFQYRGGLDEQFF.